Included here is one TCR beta chain sequence, with context. Germline assignment: CDR1 SGHRS and CDR2 YFSETQ. V was pared by 1 base and J by 4 bases, with 8 bases between. This CDR3 spans 13 amino acids. The source of the sample is a study of long-term antiretroviral therapy in people with HIV. Study details: Specimens dating back about a decade before the 2015 immediate-ART recommendation are the oldest included.

At the survey level, the v3.0 immunoSEQ assay was run. Clones were sequenced by immunoSEQ multiplex PCR, and TCRdb holds only the in-frame ones, with some missing. The sample yields about 36,000 clones, around 80% seen once. The chain employs TRBV5-1 and TRBJ1-2; TRBD1 might be the D (6 bases). This sequence originates from a man between 18 and 35 years old with HIV. The specimen comprised unsorted PBMCs, sampled 0.6 years after starting antiretroviral therapy. The CDR3 bases are TGCGCCAGCAGCTTGACAGGGACCTATGGCTACACCTTC. Residues: CASSLTGTYGYTF.